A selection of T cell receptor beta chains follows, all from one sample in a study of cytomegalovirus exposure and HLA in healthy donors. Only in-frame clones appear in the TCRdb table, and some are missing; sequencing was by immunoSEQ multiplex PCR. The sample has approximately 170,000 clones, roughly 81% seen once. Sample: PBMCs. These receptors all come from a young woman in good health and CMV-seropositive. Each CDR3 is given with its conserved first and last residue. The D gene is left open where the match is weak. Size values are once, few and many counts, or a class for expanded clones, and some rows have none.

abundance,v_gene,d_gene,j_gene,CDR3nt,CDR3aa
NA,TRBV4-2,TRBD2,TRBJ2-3,TGTGCCAGCAGCCAAGAAGCGGGAGGCAACACAGATACGCAGTATTTT,CASSQEAGGNTDTQYF
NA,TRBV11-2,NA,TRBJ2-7,TGTGCCAGCAGCCTACTACAGGGTAGGACTCACGAGCAGTACTTC,CASSLLQGRTHEQYF
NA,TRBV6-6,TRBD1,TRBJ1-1,TGTGCCAGCAGTTACACCACGACAGGGGGCTTCCCTGAAGCTTTCTTT,CASSYTTTGGFPEAFF
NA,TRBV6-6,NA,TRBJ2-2,TGTGCCAGCACAGGCAACACCGGGGAGCTGTTTTTT,CASTGNTGELFF
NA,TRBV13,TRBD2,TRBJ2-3,TGTGCCAGCAGCTTAAGCGGACTAGCGGCCACAGATACGCAGTATTTT,CASSLSGLAATDTQYF
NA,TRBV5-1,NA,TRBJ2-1,TGCGCCAGCAGCTTGGAGCGTAGGGAGCATGAGCAGTTCTTC,CASSLERREHEQFF
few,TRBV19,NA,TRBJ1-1,TGTGCCAGTAGTTTTGGGGCCATGAACACTGAAGCTTTCTTT,CASSFGAMNTEAFF
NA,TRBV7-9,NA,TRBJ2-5,TGTGCCAGCAGCTTAGCACTACAAGAGACCCAGTACTTC,CASSLALQETQYF
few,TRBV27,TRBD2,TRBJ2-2,TGTGCCAGCAGTCCCCTAGCGGGCCAGGGGAACACCGGGGAGCTGTTTTTT,CASSPLAGQGNTGELFF
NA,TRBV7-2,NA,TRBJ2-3,TGTGCCAGCAGCTTAGGGGGGGTTATGACAGATACGCAGTATTTT,CASSLGGVMTDTQYF
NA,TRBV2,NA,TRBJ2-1,TGTGCCAGCAAGGGGGGGCGCTCCTACAATGAGCAGTTCTTC,CASKGGRSYNEQFF
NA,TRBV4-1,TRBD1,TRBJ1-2,TGCGCCAGCAGCCGGCCTCTCTTGGACAGGGCCGCGGGCTACACCTTC,CASSRPLLDRAAGYTF
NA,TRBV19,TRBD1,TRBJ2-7,TGTGCCAGTAGTCCCAGCGGGACAGGGTCCTACGAGCAGTACTTC,CASSPSGTGSYEQYF
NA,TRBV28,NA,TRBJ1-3,TGTGCCAGCACCATCCCCCGGGGGGCCCCCTCTGGAAACACCATATATTTT,CASTIPRGAPSGNTIYF
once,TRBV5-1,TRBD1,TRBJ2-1,TGCGCCAGCAGCTGGGACAGGGAAAGCTCCTACAATGAGCAGTTCTTC,CASSWDRESSYNEQFF